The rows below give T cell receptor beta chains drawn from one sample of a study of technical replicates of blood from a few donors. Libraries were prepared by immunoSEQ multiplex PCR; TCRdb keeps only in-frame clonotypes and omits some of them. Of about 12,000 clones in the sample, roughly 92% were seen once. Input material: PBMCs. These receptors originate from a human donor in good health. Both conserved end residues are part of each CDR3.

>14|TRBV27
CASSPRQVTYEQYF
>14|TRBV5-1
CASSPGQEKETQYF
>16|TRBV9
CASSVGVGGLQETQYF
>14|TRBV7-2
CASRPGGPNYGYTF
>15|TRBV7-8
CASSLTVTTNEKLFF
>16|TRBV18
CASSPGLAGGGYEQYF
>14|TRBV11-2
CASSLTRGTDTQYF
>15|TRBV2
CASSEQGANTGELFF
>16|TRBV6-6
CASREIGTANNQPQHF
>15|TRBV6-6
CASSRGDPGSQPQHF
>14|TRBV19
CASSMGQPSNTIYF
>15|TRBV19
CASSTAGGMTDTQYF
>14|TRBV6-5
CASRKTPPGNEQFF
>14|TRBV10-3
CALRQGENTDTQYF
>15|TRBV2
CASSEALDRFTEAFF
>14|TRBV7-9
CASSAQLSNQPQHF
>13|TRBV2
CASSRERFYEQYF
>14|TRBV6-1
CASSGQGDTGELFF
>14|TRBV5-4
CASSMDSLNEKLFF
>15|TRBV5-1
CASSLATGATYEQYF
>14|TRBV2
CAVRDGSPTDTQYF
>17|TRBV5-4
CASSSGGSGSPSDTQYF
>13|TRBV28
CASSYGAYNEQFF
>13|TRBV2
CASRRGNTGELFF
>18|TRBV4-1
CASSQDPGLAGGADTQYF
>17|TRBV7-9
CASSTGTSGSGTGELFF
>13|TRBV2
CASMGTGVNEQYF
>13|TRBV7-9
CASSSSGSTEQYF
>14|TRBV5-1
CASSPGGGVDTQYF
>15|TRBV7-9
CASSLTTSGIGTQYF
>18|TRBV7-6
CASTTDPPYRQTTYEQYF
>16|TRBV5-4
CASQITGDLMNTEAFF
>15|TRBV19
CASSIGGRGTYEQYF
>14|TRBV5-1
CASSWFSGTYEQYF
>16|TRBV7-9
CASSSISGVLGYEQYF
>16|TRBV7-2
CASSRPLGQGGTEAFF
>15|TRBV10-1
CASSVTRGQGGELFF